This TCR beta chain is drawn from a study of blood T cell repertoires in COVID-19. About the research overall: There were acute and convalescent COVID-19 samples, and they came from the United States, Italy and Spain. Sample material is recorded as cDNA or gDNA derived from T cells, B-cell-depleted T cells, or PBMCs.

Sequenced by immunoSEQ multiplex PCR; TCRdb stores in-frame clones only, minus some. Among 300,000 to 500,000 clones listed, around 90% were seen once. Participant-reported clinical history was the basis for cohort assignment. Trimming stripped 4 bases from V and 7 bases from J, with 24 bases between. Germline CDR1 and CDR2: SGHNT and YYREEE (reference sequence). The CDR3 has 16 amino acids. This rearrangement joins TRBV5-4 to TRBJ2-7, with D hard to call. This receptor was identified in a woman aged 40-49 years with acute COVID-19. Specimen: PBMCs or T cells enriched from blood (not recorded which). In nucleotides, the CDR3 is TGTGCCAGCAGCCTCGGAGTCGGCAGCTCCCTTGGGGAGCAGTACTTC. Its protein is CASSLGVGSSLGEQYF.